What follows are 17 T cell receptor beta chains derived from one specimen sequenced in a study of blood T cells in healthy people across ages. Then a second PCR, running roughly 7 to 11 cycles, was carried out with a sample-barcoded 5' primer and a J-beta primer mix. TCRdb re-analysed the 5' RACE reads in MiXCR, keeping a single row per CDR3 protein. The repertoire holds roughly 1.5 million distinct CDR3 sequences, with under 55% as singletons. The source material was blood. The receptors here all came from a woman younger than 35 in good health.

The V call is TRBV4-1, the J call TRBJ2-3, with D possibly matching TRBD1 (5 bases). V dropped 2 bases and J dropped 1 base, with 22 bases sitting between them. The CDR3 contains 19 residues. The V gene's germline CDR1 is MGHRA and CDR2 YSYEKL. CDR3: CASSQKSTTVLLGTDTQYF. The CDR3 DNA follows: TGCGCCAGCAGCCAAAAGTCGACGACAGTTCTCCTGGGCACAGATACGCAGTATTTT.

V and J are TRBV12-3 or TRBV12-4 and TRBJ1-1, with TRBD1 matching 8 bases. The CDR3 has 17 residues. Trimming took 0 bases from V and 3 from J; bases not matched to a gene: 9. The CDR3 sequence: CASSLAGRQGADTEAFF. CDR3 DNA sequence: TGTGCCAGCAGTTTAGCGGGGCGGCAGGGGGCGGACACTGAAGCTTTCTTT.

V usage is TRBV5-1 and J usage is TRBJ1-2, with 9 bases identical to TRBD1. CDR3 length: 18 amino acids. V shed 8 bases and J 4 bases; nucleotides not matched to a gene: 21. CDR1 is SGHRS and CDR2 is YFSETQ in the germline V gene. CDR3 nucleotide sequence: TGCGCCAGTTCCCACTCGGGACAGGGCTCGTCCCTTGCCTATGGCTACACCTTC. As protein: CASSHSGQGSSLAYGYTF.

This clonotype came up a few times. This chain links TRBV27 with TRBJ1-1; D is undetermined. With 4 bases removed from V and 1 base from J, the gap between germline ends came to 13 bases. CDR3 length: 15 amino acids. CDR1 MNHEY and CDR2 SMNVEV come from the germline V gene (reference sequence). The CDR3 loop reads CASSSVVSGNTEAFF. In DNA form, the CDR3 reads TGTGCCAGCAGTTCTGTGGTATCAGGGAACACTGAAGCTTTCTTT.

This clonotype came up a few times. The CDR3 spells CASSEQWVQHF. DNA of the CDR3: TGTGCCAGCAGTGAGCAGTGGGTGCAGCATTTT. This sequence joins TRBV2 and TRBJ1-5, with unresolved D. The germline gives CDR1 SNHLY, CDR2 FYNNEI. V shed 3 bases and J shed 13 bases, with 10 bases lying between them. CDR3 length equals 11 residues.

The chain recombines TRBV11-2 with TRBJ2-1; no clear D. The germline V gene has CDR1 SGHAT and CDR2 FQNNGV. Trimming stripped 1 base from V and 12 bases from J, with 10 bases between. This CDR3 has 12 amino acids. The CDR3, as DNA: TGTGCCAGCAGCTTAGCCGAACGACGGCAGTTCTTC. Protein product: CASSLAERRQFF.

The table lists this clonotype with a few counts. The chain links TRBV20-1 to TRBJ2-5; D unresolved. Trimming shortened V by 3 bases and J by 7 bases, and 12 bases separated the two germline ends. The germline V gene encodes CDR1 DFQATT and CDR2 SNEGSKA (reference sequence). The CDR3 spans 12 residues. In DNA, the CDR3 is TGCAGTGCTAGTCCGCCTCCGCCGACCCAGTACTTC. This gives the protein CSASPPPPTQYF.

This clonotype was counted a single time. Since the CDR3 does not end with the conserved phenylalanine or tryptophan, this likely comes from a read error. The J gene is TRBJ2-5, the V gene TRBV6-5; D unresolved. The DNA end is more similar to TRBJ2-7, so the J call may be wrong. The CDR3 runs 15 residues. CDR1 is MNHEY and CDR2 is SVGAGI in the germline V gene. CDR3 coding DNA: TGTGCCAGCAGTTACGGAGTTGAGACAACCTCCGAGCAGTACTCC. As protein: CASSYGVETTSEQYS.

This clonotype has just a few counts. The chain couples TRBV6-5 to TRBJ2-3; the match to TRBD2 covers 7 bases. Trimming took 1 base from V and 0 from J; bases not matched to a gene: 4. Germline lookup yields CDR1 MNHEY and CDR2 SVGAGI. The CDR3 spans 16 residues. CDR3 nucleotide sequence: TGTGCCAGCAGTTACTGGGAGGGAGGGAGCACAGATACGCAGTATTTT. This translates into CASSYWEGGSTDTQYF.

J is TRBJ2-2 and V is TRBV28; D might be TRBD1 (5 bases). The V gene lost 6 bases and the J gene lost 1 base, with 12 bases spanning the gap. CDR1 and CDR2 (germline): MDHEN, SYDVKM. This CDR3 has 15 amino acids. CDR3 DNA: TGTGCCAGCAGGGCAGGGCCATGGAACACCGGGGAGCTGTTTTTT. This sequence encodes CASRAGPWNTGELFF.

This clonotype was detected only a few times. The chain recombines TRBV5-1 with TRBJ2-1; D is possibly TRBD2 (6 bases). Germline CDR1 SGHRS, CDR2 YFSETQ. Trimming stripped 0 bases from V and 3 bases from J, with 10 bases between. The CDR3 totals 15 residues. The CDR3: CASSLAGGDYNEQFF. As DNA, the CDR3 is TGCGCCAGCAGCTTGGCCGGAGGGGACTACAATGAGCAGTTCTTC.

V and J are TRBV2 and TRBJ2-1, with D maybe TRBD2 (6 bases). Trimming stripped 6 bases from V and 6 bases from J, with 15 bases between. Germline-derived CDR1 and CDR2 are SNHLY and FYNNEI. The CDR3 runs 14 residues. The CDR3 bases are TGTGCCAGCAGAGCGACTAGTTTTGGCAATGAGCAGTTCTTC. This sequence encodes CASRATSFGNEQFF.

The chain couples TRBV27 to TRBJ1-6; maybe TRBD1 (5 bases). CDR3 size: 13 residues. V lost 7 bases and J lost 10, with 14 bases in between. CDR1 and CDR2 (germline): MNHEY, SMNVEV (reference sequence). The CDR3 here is CASTLSGGSPLHF. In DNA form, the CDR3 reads TGTGCCAGCACCCTCTCGGGGGGATCACCCCTCCACTTT.

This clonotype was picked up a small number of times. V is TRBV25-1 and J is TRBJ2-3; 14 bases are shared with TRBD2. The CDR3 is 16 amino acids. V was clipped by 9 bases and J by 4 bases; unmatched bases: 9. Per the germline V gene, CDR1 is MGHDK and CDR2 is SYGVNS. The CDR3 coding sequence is TGTGCCAGTGAATGGGGACTAGCGGGAGTCCCAGATACGCAGTATTTT. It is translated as CASEWGLAGVPDTQYF.

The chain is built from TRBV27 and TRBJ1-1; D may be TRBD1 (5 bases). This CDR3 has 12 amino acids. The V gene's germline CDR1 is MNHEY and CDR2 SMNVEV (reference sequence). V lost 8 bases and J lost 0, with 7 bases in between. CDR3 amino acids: CASFRVNTEAFF. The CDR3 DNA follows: TGTGCCAGCTTCAGGGTGAACACTGAAGCTTTCTTT.

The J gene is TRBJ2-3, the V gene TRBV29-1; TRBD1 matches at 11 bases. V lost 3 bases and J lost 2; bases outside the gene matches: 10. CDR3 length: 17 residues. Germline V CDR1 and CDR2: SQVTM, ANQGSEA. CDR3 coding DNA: TGCAGCGTTGAGCGCTTCCGGGACAGGGGGTCCACAGATACGCAGTATTTT. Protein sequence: CSVERFRDRGSTDTQYF.

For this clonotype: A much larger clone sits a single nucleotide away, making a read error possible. CDR3 residues: CASSGEGFTGEELFF. In DNA, the CDR3 is TGCGCCAGCAGCGGGGAGGGGTTCACGGGTGAAGAACTGTTTTTT. The chain links TRBV5-1 to TRBJ1-4, with D possibly being TRBD1 (5 bases). Germline V CDR1 and CDR2: SGHRS, YFSETQ. CDR3 length equals 15 residues.